This T cell receptor beta chain was profiled in a study of blood T cell repertoires in COVID-19. The CDR3 is 16 residues long. Germline CDR1 reads LNHDA; CDR2 reads SQIVND (reference sequence). The junction had 9 bases not matched to a gene; V was cut back by 3 bases and J by 7 bases. Authors' data handling: Amplification of reference gene primers was used by the study to estimate nucleated cell counts. The table came from immunoSEQ multiplex PCR; TCRdb's copy has only in-frame clones and leaves some out. That table supplies the V and J calls and clone size; D and trimming were determined from the DNA. The data show tens of thousands of clones, with approximately 90% seen just once and approximately 19% held by the top ten.

This clonotype originated in a human donor in a cohort sampled during active COVID-19. The rearrangement uses TRBV19 and TRBJ2-1; 10 nucleotides line up with TRBD1. The specimen sequenced was peripheral blood. CDR3: CASSIGDRGFGNEQFF. The CDR3 nucleotides are TGTGCCAGTAGTATCGGGGACAGGGGTTTCGGAAATGAGCAGTTCTTC.